The 17 T cell receptor beta chains below come from one sample, sequenced in a study of metastatic and nonmetastatic thyroid tumors. All patients reached thyroid surgery having received no treatment beforehand. Through MiXCR, TCRdb re-clonotyped the PCR reads. The table lists 20,000 to 25,000 clones, about 20% of them singletons. The specimen was blood. The receptors originated from a female donor with papillary thyroid cancer or a benign thyroid nodule (not recorded which). Some clones in this sample may be carry-over from other donors' samples.

In this sample, this clone turned up many times. Given a much more abundant clone one base away, this may be a read error. This chain links TRBV3-1 with TRBJ1-6; D is ambiguous. Germline CDR1 reads LGHDT; CDR2 reads YNNKEL (reference sequence). V lost 9 bases to trimming and J lost 6 bases, with 12 bases between them. The CDR3 spans 13 residues. The CDR3 reads CASRAGGNSPLHF. CDR3 bases: TGTGCCAGTAGGGCCGGAGGTAATTCACCCCTCCACTTT.

The chain has TRBV30 and TRBJ2-5, with unresolved D. V shed 4 bases and J shed 2 bases, with 17 bases lying between them. The CDR3 extends over 15 amino acids. Looked up from germline, CDR1 is GTSNPN and CDR2 is SVGIG (reference sequence). The CDR3 sequence is CAWKTTRTVQETQYF. In nucleotides, the CDR3 is TGTGCCTGGAAGACGACCCGAACAGTACAAGAGACCCAGTACTTC.

This clone occurred many times. The gene calls are TRBV28 and TRBJ2-7; TRBD2 aligns across 7 bases. V gave up 6 bases and J gave up 6 bases; unmatched junction bases: 11. This CDR3 is built from 14 residues. CDR1 MDHEN and CDR2 SYDVKM come from the germline V gene. CDR3: CASSHRPREGEQYF. CDR3 nucleotide sequence: TGTGCCAGCAGCCACCGACCCAGGGAGGGCGAGCAGTACTTC.

The chain couples TRBV5-1 to TRBJ2-5, with D perhaps TRBD2 (5 bases). The CDR3 totals 16 residues. Germline V gene lookup returns CDR1 SGHRS and CDR2 YFSETQ. Deletions cut 3 bases from V and 5 bases from J, with 20 bases between. The CDR3 spells CASSSTLGGTGETQYF. For the CDR3, the DNA is TGCGCCAGCAGCTCGACGCTCGGAGGCACCGGGGAGACCCAGTACTTC.

In its sample, this clone was seen many times. The chain couples TRBV4-1 to TRBJ1-3; D gene unclear. Trimming took 2 bases from V and 2 from J, leaving 7 bases between them. CDR3 length: 14 residues. Germline V gene data show CDR1 as MGHRA and CDR2 as YSYEKL. CDR3 sequence reads: CASSQLTPGNTIYF. The DNA for the CDR3 is TGCGCCAGCAGCCAATTGACCCCTGGAAACACCATATATTTT.

This clone was counted at least ten times. One base away lies a much larger clone, so this may be a sequencing read error. Other DNA sequences of this sample code for an identical CDR3. This chain joins TRBV30 and TRBJ1-5; no clear D gene. This CDR3 spans 13 amino acids. Germline CDR1 reads GTSNPN; CDR2 reads SVGIG (reference sequence). CDR3 DNA sequence: TGTGCCTGGAGTGCCCGTTCTTTTGAGCCCCAGCATTTC. Encoded protein: CAWSARSFEPQHF.

At least ten counts were recorded for this clone. This rearrangement joins TRBV5-1 to TRBJ2-3, with TRBD1 matching 7 bases. Germline values: CDR1 SGHRS, CDR2 YFSETQ. This CDR3 has 16 residues. Trimming took 0 bases from V and 0 from J; bases not matched to a gene: 4. CDR3: CASSLGGRGSTDTQYF. CDR3 bases: TGCGCCAGCAGCTTGGGAGGCAGGGGGAGCACAGATACGCAGTATTTT.

This clone was seen a handful of times. Compared with germline, one end of the junction differs, possibly owing to a read error. The V call is TRBV6-1, the J call TRBJ2-5; 8 bases align to TRBD1. CDR3 length: 15 amino acids. CDR1 is MNHNS, CDR2 SASEGT, per germline. CDR3 sequence: CTSRRRDRSGETQYF. CDR3 coding DNA: TGTACCAGCAGACGCCGGGACAGGTCTGGCGAGACCCAGTACTTC.

This clone was seen only a few times. CDR3 sequence (DNA): TGTTCTAGCAAGTTTGATACAGGGATGGGTCGGGAGCAGTACTTC. This encodes CSSKFDTGMGREQYF. This chain uses TRBV6-1 with TRBJ2-7, with D possibly matching TRBD1 (6 bases). Germline assignment: CDR1 MNHNS and CDR2 SASEGT. The CDR3 loop spans 15 amino acids.

In this sample, this clone turned up many times. This CDR3 is CASSGWTVRTSGRYYEQYF. Here the CDR3 DNA reads TGTGCCAGCAGTGGATGGACAGTACGGACTAGCGGGAGATACTACGAGCAGTACTTC. The chain employs TRBV2 and TRBJ2-7; 13 bases match TRBD2. The length of the CDR3 is 19 residues. V lost 4 bases and J lost 3; bases outside the gene matches: 15. The V gene's germline CDR1 is SNHLY and CDR2 FYNNEI.

The chain combines TRBV30 with TRBJ2-7; D call uncertain. Trimming removed 0 bases from V and 5 bases from J, with 8 bases in between. The germline CDR1 and CDR2 sequences are GTSNPN and SVGIG (reference sequence). The CDR3 is made up of 12 amino acids. The CDR3 bases are TGTGCCTGGAGTGTTTTAGTGCACGAGCAGTACTTC. Protein sequence: CAWSVLVHEQYF. Full variable domain (outside the CDR3, taken from reference TRBV30 and TRBJ2-7): SQTIHQWPATLVQPVGSPLSLECTVEGTSNPNLYWYRQAAGRGLQLLFYSVGIGQISSEVPQNLSASRPQDRQFILSSKKLLLSDSGFYLCAWSVLVHEQYFGPGTRLTVT.

This clone was seen a single time. V and J are TRBV7-9 and TRBJ2-2, with D uncertain. Germline lookup yields CDR1 SEHNR and CDR2 FQNEAQ (reference sequence). V was pared by 6 bases and J by 0 bases, with 11 bases between. The CDR3 has 15 residues. The CDR3 loop is CASSPVAANTGELFF. DNA of the CDR3: TGTGCCAGCAGTCCCGTGGCCGCGAACACCGGGGAGCTGTTTTTT.

This clone was recorded at least ten times. The gene calls are TRBV20-1 and TRBJ1-1; no clear D gene. Looked up from germline, CDR1 is DFQATT and CDR2 is SNEGSKA (reference sequence). This CDR3 spans 12 amino acids. The V end was cut by 6 bases, the J end by 5 bases, with 13 bases between. CDR3 DNA: TGCAGTGCCCCTCGGAGAAGAACTGAAGCTTTCTTT. Encoded protein: CSAPRRRTEAFF.

This clone was seen many times. Different DNA sequences within this sample yield the same CDR3. The rearrangement joins TRBV7-9 to TRBJ1-1; perhaps TRBD1 as D (6 bases). The CDR3 runs 15 residues. Germline V gene data show CDR1 as SEHNR and CDR2 as FQNEAQ (reference sequence). The ends were cut back, 8 bases at V and 4 bases at J, with 20 bases in the middle. The CDR3 DNA is TGTGCCAGCGCGACCCACCAGGGGAGGGGCACTGAAGCTTTCTTT. Protein sequence: CASATHQGRGTEAFF.

This clone has at least ten counts. The sample has other DNA sequences that encode this CDR3 too. The chain carries TRBV5-4 and TRBJ2-7, with 8 nucleotides matching TRBD1. The CDR3 contains 17 residues. Unmatched junction bases numbered 12, after V lost 3 bases and J lost 1 base. Germline-derived CDR1 and CDR2 are SGHNT and YYREEE (reference sequence). Written as DNA, the CDR3 is TGTGCCAGCAGCTACCTCCCCAGGGGGCGAGAATCCTACGAGCAGTACTTC. This encodes CASSYLPRGRESYEQYF.

This clone was detected only a few times. An end of the junction differs from the germline gene, which may be a read error. This chain links TRBV10-3 with TRBJ2-7, with D perhaps matching TRBD2 (5 bases). The CDR3 is 16 amino acids. Germline V gene lookup returns CDR1 ENHRY and CDR2 SYGVKD. As DNA, the CDR3 is TGTGCCATCAGTGGGTCATCGTGGAGGAGCTCCTACGAGAAGTACTTC. It translates to CAISGSSWRSSYEKYF.

The CDR3 spells CAWRGQVYSGGVRELFF. CDR3 sequence (DNA): TGTGCCTGGAGGGGACAGGTATATTCGGGAGGTGTCAGGGAGCTGTTTTTT. The chain is built from TRBV30 and TRBJ2-2; perhaps TRBD1 as D (8 bases). V shed 3 bases and J shed 9 bases, with 26 bases lying between them. From germline, CDR1 is GTSNPN and CDR2 SVGIG (reference sequence). The CDR3 length is 17 residues.